This T cell receptor (beta chain) emerged from a study of CD8 T cells in Susac syndrome. After extraction with the RNeasy kit, about 0.45 to 1 ug of the RNA was reverse transcribed using random hexamers. MiXCR was run by TCRdb on the immunoSEQ multiplex PCR reads, yielding one entry per CDR3 protein. The profile shows 130,000 or so distinct CDR3 sequences, 80% of them singletons. The TCR originated in a human donor with multiple sclerosis. Material for sequencing was CD8+ T cells from PBMCs.

This chain's CDR3 is CASSPWGEGAPRYGYTF. In nucleotides, the CDR3 is TGTGCCAGCAGCCCTTGGGGAGAGGGGGCGCCCCGGTATGGCTACACCTTC. V is TRBV5-6 and J is TRBJ1-2, with 7 bases identical to TRBD1. Germline loops: CDR1 SGHDT, CDR2 YYEEEE. V lost 4 bases and J lost 5; bases outside the gene matches: 17. The CDR3 totals 17 residues. Variable domain in full (rest from reference TRBV5-6 and TRBJ1-2): DAGVTQSPTHLIKTRGQQVTLRCSPKSGHDTVSWYQQALGQGPQFIFQYYEEEERQRGNFPDRFSGHQFPNYSSELNVNALLLGDSALYLCASSPWGEGAPRYGYTFGSGTRLTVV.